These T cell receptor beta chains were read from a single sample in a study of blood T cell repertoires in COVID-19. Some clones are missing from TCRdb's copy, which holds only in-frame ones; the method was immunoSEQ multiplex PCR. The sample carries 350,000 to 550,000 clones, approximately 92% recorded once. The sequenced sample consisted of PBMCs or T cells enriched from blood (not recorded which). The source of these receptors is a man aged 25 to 45 who had recovered from COVID-19. Each CDR3 is given with its conserved first and last residue. D genes are given only for firm matches. Size is stated for part of the rows, as once, few or many counts, or as a class when the clone is expanded.

d_call j_call v_call clone_size cdr3_nt cdr3_aa
TRBD2 TRBJ2-1 TRBV29-1 once TGCAGACCAGACCTAGCGGGAGGGAACAATGAGCAGTTCTTC CRPDLAGGNNEQFF
TRBD1 TRBJ1-1 TRBV29-1 . TGCAGCTCCGGGGGACAGGGGAACACTGAAGCTTTCTTT CSSGGQGNTEAFF
. TRBJ1-2 TRBV6-1 . TGTGCCAGCAGTGAAGCGTGGCCGAAAATCTATGGCTACACCTTC CASSEAWPKIYGYTF
. TRBJ2-7 TRBV11-3 . TGTGCCAGCAGCTACAGGACCCAGGGAAGCTACGAGCAGTACTTC CASSYRTQGSYEQYF
. TRBJ1-1 TRBV5-1 once TGCGCCAGCAGCTTTACAGGCCGAACGAACACTGAAGCTTTCTTT CASSFTGRTNTEAFF
. TRBJ2-2 TRBV18 . TGTGCCAGCTCACCTCTTACATTACCTAGCACCGGGGAGCTGTTTTTT CASSPLTLPSTGELFF
. TRBJ1-1 TRBV29-1 . TGCAGCGTTGCTCGGACAACTAACACTGAAGCTTTCTTT CSVARTTNTEAFF
. TRBJ2-1 TRBV28 . TGTGCCAGCAGTTTGCGGGGCCAGGGAGCCTACAATGAGCAGTTCTTC CASSLRGQGAYNEQFF
. TRBJ1-4 TRBV5-6 . TGTGCCAGCAGCTTGGTCGGGGGGGAAAAACTGTTTTTT CASSLVGGEKLFF
. TRBJ2-5 TRBV7-2 . TGTGCCAGCAGCTTATCCAGGCAAGAGACCCAGTACTTC CASSLSRQETQYF
TRBD1 TRBJ2-4 TRBV3-1/TRBV3-2 . TGTGCCAGCAGCGGCCGGGACAGGGGAGACATTCAGTACTTC CASSGRDRGDIQYF
. TRBJ1-1 TRBV28 . TGTGCCAGCAGTTTATTAAACCCCTCTGGCGCTTTCTTT CASSLLNPSGAFF
TRBD1 TRBJ1-3 TRBV7-6 . TGTGCCAGCAGCACGCCACAGGGGGCGTCGGGAAACACCATATATTTT CASSTPQGASGNTIYF
TRBD1 TRBJ1-1 TRBV6-5 . TGTGCCAGCAGTCCAACAGGGGCCAGCACTGAAGCTTTCTTT CASSPTGASTEAFF
TRBD1 TRBJ2-7 TRBV28 once TGTGCCAGCAGAATCGACAGGGGGAATTACTACGAGCAGTACTTC CASRIDRGNYYEQYF
TRBD1 TRBJ2-5 TRBV6-5 . TGTGCCAGCAGTTACGGGACAGGACCCCAAGAGACCCAGTACTTC CASSYGTGPQETQYF
. TRBJ1-4 TRBV18 . TGTGCCAGCTCCTGGGCAGATCCTGCAACTAATGAAAAACTGTTTTTT CASSWADPATNEKLFF
. TRBJ2-2 TRBV11-2 . TGTGCCAGCAGCTTAGCCAGACTGGATTTCACCGGGGAGCTGTTTTTT CASSLARLDFTGELFF
. TRBJ2-1 TRBV20-1 once TGCAGTGCTAGTTCGGGAACTACCGCTAATGAGCAGTTCTTC CSASSGTTANEQFF
. TRBJ1-2 TRBV28 . TGTGCCAGCAGTTTGCCAGGGACTAACTATGGCTACACCTTC CASSLPGTNYGYTF
TRBD2 TRBJ2-2 TRBV29-1 . TGCAGCGTCTGGCCCGGGGGGACCGGGGAGCTGTTTTTT CSVWPGGTGELFF
TRBD2 TRBJ2-3 TRBV9 . TGTGCCAGCAGCGTAGCGCCTAGCGGGACTGCAGATACGCAGTATTTT CASSVAPSGTADTQYF
. TRBJ2-2 TRBV5-1 . TGCGCCAGCAGCGTGGGGGGACTCGGCTACCCCGGGGAGCTGTTTTTT CASSVGGLGYPGELFF
TRBD1 TRBJ2-2 TRBV5-1 . TGCGCCAGCAGCACAGGACAGGCCCCTAACACCGGGGAGCTGTTTTTT CASSTGQAPNTGELFF
. TRBJ2-1 TRBV7-2 . TGTGCCAGCAGCTTAGCAGCAGCGGAATACAATGAGCAGTTCTTC CASSLAAAEYNEQFF
. TRBJ2-1 TRBV5-1 . TGCGCCAGCGGTCGGATCGGGTCCTACAATGAGCAGTTCTTC CASGRIGSYNEQFF
. TRBJ1-6 TRBV7-9 . TGTGCCAGCAGCTTAAACGCGGCAGTAGATTCACCCCTCCACTTT CASSLNAAVDSPLHF
. TRBJ2-7 TRBV13 . TGTGCCAGCAGCTTAGCGGGAGCTAACTCCTACGAGCAGTACTTC CASSLAGANSYEQYF
TRBD1 TRBJ1-2 TRBV7-9 . TGTGCCAGCAGCCCCAGTGGAGGGGGCTCTGATGGCTACACCTTC CASSPSGGGSDGYTF
. TRBJ2-1 TRBV3-1/TRBV3-2 . TGTGCCAGCAGCCAAGTCTTCAATGAGCAGTTCTTC CASSQVFNEQFF
. TRBJ2-2 TRBV7-8 . TGTGCCAGCAGCGAAATTTGGGCCCCGACGAACACCGGGGAGCTGTTTTTT CASSEIWAPTNTGELFF
. TRBJ1-2 TRBV10-1 . TGCGCCAGCACCAACTGCCACCCTAACTATGGCTACACCTTC CASTNCHPNYGYTF
TRBD1 TRBJ2-2 TRBV11-3 . TGTGCCAGCAGCTTCTCGGACAGGGGGACCGGGGAGCTGTTTTTT CASSFSDRGTGELFF
. TRBJ2-1 TRBV28 . TGTGCCAGCTTTTCAGGGGTTAGGCAGTTCTTC CASFSGVRQFF
TRBD1 TRBJ2-1 TRBV10-3 . TGTGCCATCAGCGCGGGACAGGGGGTTAATGAGCAGTTCTTC CAISAGQGVNEQFF
TRBD1 TRBJ2-2 TRBV6-5 . TGTGCCAGCAGCTTGGACAGGGTTTCACCCGGGGAGCTGTTTTTT CASSLDRVSPGELFF
. TRBJ2-3 TRBV28 . TGTGCCAGCAGTTTGGGGACTGGATACACAGATACGCAGTATTTT CASSLGTGYTDTQYF
TRBD1 TRBJ1-2 TRBV5-1 . TGCGCCAGCAGCTTGGTACAGGACAGGGGCTACACCTTC CASSLVQDRGYTF
. TRBJ1-4 TRBV7-9 once TGTGCCAGCAGCTTAGGGACACTCGTGTCCGAAAAACTGTTTTTT CASSLGTLVSEKLFF
. TRBJ2-1 TRBV30 . TGTGCCTGGAGTGTACTGTCTAGCCTCTACAATGAGCAGTTCTTC CAWSVLSSLYNEQFF
TRBD2 TRBJ2-1 TRBV11-2 . TGTGCCAGCAGAAAGCGGGAGTGGTCGGGGAATGAGCAGTTCTTC CASRKREWSGNEQFF
TRBD2 TRBJ2-1 TRBV18 . TGTGCCAGCTCACTGGCTTCACCCGGGACTAGCAATGAGCAGTTCTTC CASSLASPGTSNEQFF
. TRBJ1-4 TRBV18 . TGTGCCAGCTCACCACCGGGGAGCCCAACTAATGAAAAACTGTTTTTT CASSPPGSPTNEKLFF